One and the same sample provided the 25 T cell receptor beta chains below, sequenced in a study of T cells in Graves' hyperthyroidism and ophthalmopathy. Amplified TCR beta CDR3 regions derived from RNA transcripts. The primer set for the first-round RT-PCR of the TCR CDR3 was HTBI. MiXCR was run by TCRdb on the multiplex PCR reads, yielding one entry per CDR3 protein. The sample contains approximately 590,000 distinct CDR3 sequences, around 45% of which appear only once. Sequences were obtained from peripheral blood or thyroid tissue (not recorded which). These receptors were collected from a woman aged 18-29 years with Graves' hyperthyroidism.

Comment on this clonotype: This clone may be a read error of a much larger clone one base away. The chain uses TRBV10-3 and TRBJ2-2; tentatively, D is TRBD1 or TRBD2 (6 bases each). Germline CDR1 reads ENHRY; CDR2 reads SYGVKD. The V end was cut by 6 bases, the J end by 1 base, with 12 bases between. The CDR3 covers 15 residues. CDR3 sequence reads: CAIRGAGQNTGELFF. As DNA, the CDR3 is TGTGCCATCAGGGGGGCGGGACAGAACACCGGGGAGCTGTTTTTT.

This clonotype was counted only a few times. The V call is TRBV7-6, the J call TRBJ2-7; D is tentatively TRBD1 or TRBD2 (7 bases each). V lost 5 bases and J lost 2, with 19 bases in between. In germline, CDR1 is SGHVS, CDR2 FNYEAQ. CDR3 length: 16 amino acids. The CDR3 loop is CASSPRMAGGAYEQYF. CDR3 in DNA: TGTGCCAGCAGCCCAAGGATGGCAGGGGGGGCCTACGAGCAGTACTTC.

The chain links TRBV7-9 to TRBJ2-7, with D possibly being TRBD1 or TRBD2 (5 bases each). The germline V gene encodes CDR1 SEHNR and CDR2 FQNEAQ (reference sequence). The CDR3 totals 15 residues. V lost 5 bases, J lost 3 bases, and 17 bases lay in between. The CDR3 loop is CASSHPPRGNYEQYF. CDR3 sequence (DNA): TGTGCCAGCAGCCACCCTCCCCGGGGCAACTACGAGCAGTACTTC.

The chain uses TRBV19 and TRBJ2-2; tentatively, D is TRBD1 or TRBD2 (5 bases each). V was clipped by 3 bases and J by 0 bases, with 5 bases between them. This CDR3 is 14 amino acids long. The germline V gene encodes CDR1 LNHDA and CDR2 SQIVND (reference sequence). CDR3 loop: CASSMGANTGELFF. In DNA, the CDR3 is TGTGCCAGTAGTATGGGGGCGAACACCGGGGAGCTGTTTTTT.

V usage is TRBV9 and J usage is TRBJ1-2; possible D gene TRBD1, 5 bases. Germline CDR1 and CDR2: SGDLS and YYNGEE. The CDR3 has 16 residues. The V end lost 4 bases, the J end lost 8 bases, and 24 bases lay between the germline ends. CDR3 bases: TGTGCCAGCAGCCTAGCTCTCCCCGGACACGTTGAGGGCTACACCTTC. Protein: CASSLALPGHVEGYTF.

Notes on this clonotype: The final CDR3 position lacks the conserved phenylalanine or tryptophan, pointing to a likely read error. Because the CDR3's place on the DNA is in doubt, the DNA is left out and the CDR3 is given as listed by TCRdb. The gene calls are TRBV24-1 and TRBJ1-4; no DNA check was done on the table's D call, TRBD1. The CDR3 is made up of 9 amino acids, end residues included. The germline CDR1 and CDR2 sequences are KGHDR and SFDVKD. This CDR3 is CATSENDRV.

Notes on this clonotype: The junction departs from the called germline gene at one end, perhaps through a read error. This rearrangement joins TRBV10-3 to TRBJ1-2, with D unresolved. The CDR3 is made up of 9 amino acids. CDR1 is ENHRY, CDR2 SYGVKD, per germline. The CDR3 loop is CATSDGYTF. The CDR3 DNA follows: TGTGCCACCAGTGACGGATACACCTTC.

This clonotype was picked up a small number of times. This chain links TRBV2 with TRBJ1-1; D possibly corresponds to TRBD1 (5 bases). The length of the CDR3 is 14 residues. V dropped 8 bases and J dropped 1 base, with 14 bases sitting between them. CDR1 is SNHLY, CDR2 FYNNEI, per germline. The CDR3, as DNA: TGTGCCAGCCTTAAGGGGCGCTCGAACACTGAAGCTTTCTTT. Translated: CASLKGRSNTEAFF.

The V and J genes are TRBV12-3 or TRBV12-4 and TRBJ1-1; D possibly corresponds to TRBD1 (5 bases). The CDR3 covers 12 residues. V lost 6 bases, J lost 7 bases, and 12 bases lay in between. The CDR3 DNA is TGTGCCAGCAGGGGAGGACAAAGTGAAGCTTTCTTT. This translates into CASRGGQSEAFF.

The V call is TRBV6-6, the J call TRBJ2-5; 11 nucleotides agree with TRBD1. There are 14 residues in the CDR3. The germline gives CDR1 MNHNY, CDR2 SVGAGI (reference sequence). The V and J ends lost 6 bases and 5 bases, in that order; junction bases with no gene match: 5. The CDR3 coding sequence is TGTGCCAGCAGCAGGACAGGGGGCAGGGAGACCCAGTACTTC. This codes for CASSRTGGRETQYF.

The chain couples TRBV7-9 to TRBJ2-5; D unclear. Trimming shortened V by 5 bases and J by 2 bases, and 15 bases separated the two germline ends. Per the germline V gene, CDR1 is SEHNR and CDR2 is FQNEAQ (reference sequence). This CDR3 is 15 amino acids long. CDR3 nucleotide sequence: TGTGCCAGCAGCCAAGAAGGGCGCCAGCAAGAGACCCAGTACTTC. Protein: CASSQEGRQQETQYF.

The rearrangement links TRBV10-3 to TRBJ1-5; D gene uncertain. Between the trimmed V and J ends, which lost 11 bases and 5 bases, there was a span of 13 bases. There are 12 residues in the CDR3. Germline V gene lookup returns CDR1 ENHRY and CDR2 SYGVKD. The CDR3 loop is CADFVGHQPQHF. CDR3 sequence (DNA): TGTGCCGATTTCGTTGGTCATCAGCCCCAGCATTTT.

The chain joins TRBV12-3 or TRBV12-4 to TRBJ2-7, with TRBD1 matching 8 bases. The CDR3 consists of 15 residues. V gave up 2 bases and J gave up 1 base; unmatched junction bases: 4. CDR3 region: CASSLRQGISYEQYF. The CDR3, as DNA: TGTGCCAGCAGTTTAAGACAGGGGATTTCCTACGAGCAGTACTTC.

The gene calls are TRBV12-3 or TRBV12-4 and TRBJ2-7; 10 bases are shared with TRBD1. V shed 6 bases, J shed 3 bases, and the junction held 5 bases outside the gene matches. This CDR3 has 14 residues. Written as DNA, the CDR3 is TGTGCCAGCAGGGGGGACAGGGGCGGCTACGAGCAGTACTTC. Translation: CASRGDRGGYEQYF.

This chain links TRBV12-3 or TRBV12-4 with TRBJ1-1; D unclear. The CDR3 contains 12 residues. The V end lost 4 bases, the J end lost 6 bases, and 9 bases lay between the germline ends. CDR3 DNA sequence: TGTGCCAGCAGTTCGAACCTGGCTGAAGCTTTCTTT. Translating it yields CASSSNLAEAFF.

This clonotype was detected a few times. V gene TRBV7-2 combines with J gene TRBJ2-7; D remains unclear. Germline CDR1 reads SGHTA; CDR2 reads FQGNSA. Between the trimmed V and J ends, which lost 3 bases and 3 bases, there was a span of 12 bases. This CDR3 comprises 14 residues. CDR3 in amino acids: CASSLSGVYYEQYF. Here the CDR3 DNA reads TGTGCCAGCAGCTTGAGTGGGGTATACTACGAGCAGTACTTC.

The chain carries TRBV7-9 and TRBJ1-1; D gene unclear. V was pared by 1 base and J by 3 bases, with 9 bases between. The CDR3 totals 14 residues. In germline, CDR1 is SEHNR, CDR2 FQNEAQ (reference sequence). The CDR3 sequence is CASSLVSKDTEAFF. The CDR3 DNA reads as TGTGCCAGCAGCTTAGTCAGCAAGGACACTGAAGCTTTCTTT.

The V and J genes are TRBV19 and TRBJ2-7; the D gene is possibly TRBD2 (5 bases). The V gene's germline CDR1 is LNHDA and CDR2 SQIVND (reference sequence). The CDR3 totals 15 residues. V was clipped by 5 bases and J by 4 bases, with 18 bases between them. CDR3 region: CASSYEGSPLYEQYF. The CDR3 DNA reads as TGTGCCAGTAGTTACGAGGGATCCCCCCTATACGAGCAGTACTTC. Combining the CDR3 with reference TRBV19 and TRBJ2-7 gives the whole variable domain DGGITQSPKYLFRKEGQNVTLSCEQNLNHDAMYWYRQDPGQGLRLIYYSQIVNDFQKGDIAEGYSVSREKKESFPLTVTSAQKNPTAFYLCASSYEGSPLYEQYFGPGTRLTVT.

This clonotype was detected ten times or more. The J gene is TRBJ1-1, the V gene TRBV10-3; possible D gene TRBD1, 6 bases. From germline, CDR1 is ENHRY and CDR2 SYGVKD. Trimming left V 4 bases short and J 4 bases short, with 10 bases between. The CDR3 contains 13 residues. The CDR3 loop reads CAISAAGATEAFF. CDR3 nucleotides: TGTGCCATCAGTGCGGCAGGGGCCACTGAAGCTTTCTTT.

This clonotype showed up just a few times. The chain recombines TRBV7-2 with TRBJ1-4; D is ambiguous. The CDR3 is 13 amino acids. The ends were cut back, 5 bases at V and 7 bases at J, with 11 bases in the middle. CDR1 and CDR2 (germline): SGHTA, FQGNSA. The DNA for the CDR3 is TGTGCCAGCAGCCTTAAGGGAGGTGAAAAACTGTTTTTT. It specifies CASSLKGGEKLFF.

The chain recombines TRBV7-9 with TRBJ2-7; D ambiguous. CDR3 length equals 14 residues. Trimming stripped 5 bases from V and 2 bases from J, with 13 bases between. Germline assignment: CDR1 SEHNR and CDR2 FQNEAQ (reference sequence). CDR3 sequence reads: CASSQVESPYEQYF. The CDR3 coding sequence is TGTGCCAGCAGCCAAGTTGAGAGTCCCTACGAGCAGTACTTC. Based on the CDR3 plus reference TRBV7-9 and TRBJ2-7, the full variable domain is DTGVSQNPRHKITKRGQNVTFRCDPISEHNRLYWYRQTLGQGPEFLTYFQNEAQLEKSRLLSDRFSAERPKGSFSTLEIQRTEQGDSAMYLCASSQVESPYEQYFGPGTRLTVT.

This chain connects TRBV7-2 to TRBJ1-1, with a tentative D call TRBD1 (6 bases). The CDR3 covers 14 residues. Deletions cut 5 bases from V and 4 bases from J, with 14 bases between. The germline V gene has CDR1 SGHTA and CDR2 FQGNSA. The CDR3 region is CASSNTGWATEAFF. CDR3 coding DNA: TGTGCCAGCAGCAACACAGGGTGGGCCACTGAAGCTTTCTTT.

This clonotype occurred many times. CDR3 sequence reads: CASSGDRGTGELFF. The CDR3 DNA is TGCGCCAGCAGCGGGGACAGGGGCACCGGGGAGCTGTTTTTT. This sequence joins TRBV5-1 and TRBJ2-2; 10 bases are shared with TRBD1. The CDR3 sequence is 14 residues long. V shed 4 bases and J 4 bases; nucleotides not matched to a gene: 1. Looked up from germline, CDR1 is SGHRS and CDR2 is YFSETQ.

A note on this clonotype: The junction departs from germline at one end; a sequencing error may be responsible. The J gene is TRBJ2-2, the V gene TRBV7-9; D is unresolved. Per the germline V gene, CDR1 is SEHNR and CDR2 is FQNEAQ (reference sequence). CDR3 length: 16 residues. The CDR3 loop is CASSHDSGRGTGELFF. Written as DNA, the CDR3 is TGCGCCAGCAGCCATGATTCTGGGCGCGGCACCGGGGAGCTGTTTTTT.

This clonotype was observed a few times. The V gene is TRBV19, the J gene TRBJ2-7, with 8 bases aligning to TRBD2. V gave up 6 bases and J gave up 3 bases; unmatched junction bases: 7. CDR3 length: 14 amino acids. Germline loops: CDR1 LNHDA, CDR2 SQIVND (reference sequence). In DNA, the CDR3 is TGTGCCAGTAGATGGCAAGGGACTAGCTACGAGCAGTACTTC. This translates into CASRWQGTSYEQYF.